This T cell receptor beta chain is from a study of sequential checkpoint blockade in melanoma. Sample treatment: randomized to nivolumab then ipilimumab (arm A) or the reverse (arm B). The V gene lost 5 bases and the J gene lost 4 bases, with 18 bases spanning the gap. There are 15 residues in the CDR3. Germline V gene lookup returns CDR1 MGHRA and CDR2 YSYEKL. Assay: immunoSEQ multiplex PCR; the TCRdb copy retains only in-frame clones and omits some. The table records some 40,000 clones, just under 85% of them present only once. This specimen consisted of CD8+ T cells sorted from blood (inferred from file names), obtained from a patient given nivolumab and ipilimumab in sequence. The V call is TRBV4-1, the J call TRBJ2-7; D might be TRBD1 (6 bases). This TCR was recovered from a human donor with melanoma. CDR3 residues: CASSDGGRGPYEQYF. CDR3 bases: TGCGCCAGCAGCGACGGAGGCAGGGGACCTTACGAGCAGTACTTC.